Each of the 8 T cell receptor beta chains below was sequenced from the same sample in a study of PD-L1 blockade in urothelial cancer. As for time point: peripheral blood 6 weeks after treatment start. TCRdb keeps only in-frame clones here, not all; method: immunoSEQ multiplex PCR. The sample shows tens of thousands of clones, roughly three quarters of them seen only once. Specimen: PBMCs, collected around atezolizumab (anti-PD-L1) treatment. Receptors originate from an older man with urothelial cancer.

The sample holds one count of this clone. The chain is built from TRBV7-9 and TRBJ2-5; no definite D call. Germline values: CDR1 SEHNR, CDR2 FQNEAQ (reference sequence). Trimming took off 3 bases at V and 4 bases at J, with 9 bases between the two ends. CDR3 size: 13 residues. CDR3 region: CASSFTSGETQYF. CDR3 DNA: TGTGCCAGCAGCTTTACATCGGGAGAGACCCAGTACTTC.

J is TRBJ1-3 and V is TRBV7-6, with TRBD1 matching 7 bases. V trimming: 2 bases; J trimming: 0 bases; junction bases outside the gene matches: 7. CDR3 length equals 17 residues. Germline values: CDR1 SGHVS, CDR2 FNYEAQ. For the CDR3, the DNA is TGTGCCAGCAGCTTATACGTCGACAGGGCCTCTGGAAACACCATATATTTT. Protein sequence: CASSLYVDRASGNTIYF.

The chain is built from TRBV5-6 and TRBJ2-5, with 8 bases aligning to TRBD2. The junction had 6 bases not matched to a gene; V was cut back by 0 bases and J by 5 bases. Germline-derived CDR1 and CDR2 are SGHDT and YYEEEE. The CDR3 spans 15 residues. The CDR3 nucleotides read TGTGCCAGCAGCTTGGCAAGGACTAGCACGGAGACCCAGTACTTC. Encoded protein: CASSLARTSTETQYF.

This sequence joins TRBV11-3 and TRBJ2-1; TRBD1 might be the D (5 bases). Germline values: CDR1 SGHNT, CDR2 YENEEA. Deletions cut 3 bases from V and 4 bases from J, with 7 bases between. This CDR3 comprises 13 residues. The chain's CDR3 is CASSLKGYNEQFF. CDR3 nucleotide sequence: TGTGCCAGCAGCTTGAAGGGGTACAATGAGCAGTTCTTC.

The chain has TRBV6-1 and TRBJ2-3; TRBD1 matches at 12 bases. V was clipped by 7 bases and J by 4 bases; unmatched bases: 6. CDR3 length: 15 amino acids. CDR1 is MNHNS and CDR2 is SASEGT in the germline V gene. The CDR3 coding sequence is TGTGCCAGCAAGGGGACAGGGGGCAGGTCAGATACGCAGTATTTT. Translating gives CASKGTGGRSDTQYF.

The CDR3 bases are TGTGCCAGTAGTATCTCGGGACAGGGGCTAGGTGGGGCCAACGTCCTGACTTTC. This translates into CASSISGQGLGGANVLTF. This chain connects TRBV19 to TRBJ2-6, with 10 nucleotides matching TRBD1. The ends lost 3 bases at V and 3 bases at J; junction bases unmatched: 8. Germline loops: CDR1 LNHDA, CDR2 SQIVND (reference sequence). The CDR3 is 18 amino acids.

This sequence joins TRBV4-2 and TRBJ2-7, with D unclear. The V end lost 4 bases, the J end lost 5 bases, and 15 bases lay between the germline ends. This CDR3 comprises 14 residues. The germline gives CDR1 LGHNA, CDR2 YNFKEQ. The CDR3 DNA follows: TGTGCCAGCAGCCGTGGAGAAGCCGCCAACGAGCAGTACTTC. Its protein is CASSRGEAANEQYF.

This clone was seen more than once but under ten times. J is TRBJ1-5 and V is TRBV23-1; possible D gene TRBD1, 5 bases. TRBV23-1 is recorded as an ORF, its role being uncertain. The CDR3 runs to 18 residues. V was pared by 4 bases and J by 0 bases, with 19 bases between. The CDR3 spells CASSRQPCGANSNQPQHF. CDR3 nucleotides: TGCGCCAGCAGTCGGCAGCCCTGTGGGGCAAATAGCAATCAGCCCCAGCATTTT.